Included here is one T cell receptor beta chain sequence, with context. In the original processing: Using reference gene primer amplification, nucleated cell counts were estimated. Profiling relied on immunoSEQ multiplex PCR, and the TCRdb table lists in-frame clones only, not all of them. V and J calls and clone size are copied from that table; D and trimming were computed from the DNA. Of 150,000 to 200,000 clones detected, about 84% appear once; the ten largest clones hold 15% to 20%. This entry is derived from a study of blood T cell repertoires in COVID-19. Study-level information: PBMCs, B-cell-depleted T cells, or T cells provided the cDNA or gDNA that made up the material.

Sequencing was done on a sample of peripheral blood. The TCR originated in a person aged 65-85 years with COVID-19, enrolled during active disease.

The CDR3 coding sequence is TGTGCCAGCAGCCACAAATCCCCCCCGGGGACAAACTCCGAGCAGTACTTC. Amino acids: CASSHKSPPGTNSEQYF. This rearrangement joins TRBV6-2 or TRBV6-3 to TRBJ2-7, with D perhaps TRBD1 (6 bases). CDR3 length: 17 amino acids. The ends were cut back, 6 bases at V and 6 bases at J, with 27 bases in the middle. From germline, CDR1 is MNHEY and CDR2 SVGEGT.